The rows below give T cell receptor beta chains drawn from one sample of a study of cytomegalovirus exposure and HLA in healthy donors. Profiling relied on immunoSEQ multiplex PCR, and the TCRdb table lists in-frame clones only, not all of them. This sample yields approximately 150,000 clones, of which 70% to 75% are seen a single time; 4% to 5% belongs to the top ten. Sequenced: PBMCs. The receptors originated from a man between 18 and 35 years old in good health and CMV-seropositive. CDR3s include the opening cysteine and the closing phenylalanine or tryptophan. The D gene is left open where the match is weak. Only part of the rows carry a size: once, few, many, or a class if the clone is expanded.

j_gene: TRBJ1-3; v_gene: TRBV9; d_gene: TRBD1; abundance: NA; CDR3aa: CASSRKTGGNGNTIYF
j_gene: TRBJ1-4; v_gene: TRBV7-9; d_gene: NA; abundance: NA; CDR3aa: CASSLDSPATNEKLFF
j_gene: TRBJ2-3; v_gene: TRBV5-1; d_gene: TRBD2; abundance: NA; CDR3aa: CASSLARIGTSGGPASTDTQYF
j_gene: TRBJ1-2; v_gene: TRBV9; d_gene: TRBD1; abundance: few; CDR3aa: CASSVANRGINGYTF
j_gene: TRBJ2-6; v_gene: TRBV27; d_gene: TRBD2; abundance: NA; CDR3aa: CASSSRTSGLPGANVLTF
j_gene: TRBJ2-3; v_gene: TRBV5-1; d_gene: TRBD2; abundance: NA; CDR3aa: CASSLGASGGQDTQYF
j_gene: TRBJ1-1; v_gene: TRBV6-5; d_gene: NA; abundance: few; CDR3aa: CASKGGNMNTEAFF
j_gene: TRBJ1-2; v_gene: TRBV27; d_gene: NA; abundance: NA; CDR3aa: CASSLGQDYGYTF
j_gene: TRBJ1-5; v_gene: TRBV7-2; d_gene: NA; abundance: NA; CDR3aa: CASSYLVGSNQPQHF
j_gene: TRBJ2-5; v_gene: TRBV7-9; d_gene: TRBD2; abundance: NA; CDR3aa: CASSLNSGRGGETQYF
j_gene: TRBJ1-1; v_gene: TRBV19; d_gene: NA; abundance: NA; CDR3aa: CASSTTGTLLNTEAFF
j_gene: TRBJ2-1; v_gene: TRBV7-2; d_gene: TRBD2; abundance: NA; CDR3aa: CASSPPGLAVSNEQFF
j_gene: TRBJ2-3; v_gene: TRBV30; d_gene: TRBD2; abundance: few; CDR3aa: CAWRLAGATDTQYF
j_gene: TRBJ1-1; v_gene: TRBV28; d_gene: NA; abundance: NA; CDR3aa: CASSPTQGFGTEAFF